The entry below describes one TCR beta chain. This specimen comes from a study of blood T cell repertoires in COVID-19. In the original workflow: Researchers report that nucleated cell counts were estimated from reference gene primer amplification. Using immunoSEQ multiplex PCR, the repertoire was profiled, and TCRdb retains in-frame clones only, with some absent. The V and J calls and the clone size are those of that table, but D and trimming were determined from the DNA. The sample contains 250,000 to 350,000 clones, around 84% of which appear only once. Germline V gives CDR1 MNHNY, CDR2 SVGAGI (reference sequence). CDR3 size: 18 residues. V lost 5 bases and J lost 7, with 24 bases in between.

Material for sequencing was peripheral blood. This clonotype was sampled from a human donor with COVID-19, enrolled during active disease. The donor label of this sample is uncertain. The V gene is TRBV6-6, the J gene TRBJ1-6; weak D call: TRBD1 (5 bases). CDR3 sequence reads: CASSPRNFLRAANSPLHF. In nucleotides, the CDR3 is TGTGCCAGCAGTCCCAGGAATTTCCTCAGGGCGGCGAATTCACCCCTCCACTTT.